This T cell receptor (beta chain) stems from a study of read filtering for tumor transcriptome and immune sequencing. Whole-study context: DNase treatment preceded whole-transcriptome library preparation. Study-level points and caveats: Without single-read clonotypes, shared clonotype proportions correlated more between IR-seq and RNA-seq. Roughly 80% of IR-seq clonotypes had a single read, yet these held approximately 4% of reads.

The CDR3 length is 12 residues. The germline CDR1 and CDR2 sequences are SEHNR and FQNEAQ (reference sequence). Trimming took 3 bases from V and 5 from J, leaving 5 bases between them. This clonotype showed up many times. What it binds is not known. Molecular barcoded adaptors covering alpha/delta and beta/gamma chains were used on 400 to 450 ng RNA. TCRdb ran MiXCR on the reads and lists one entry per CDR3 protein. The sample has some 43,000 distinct CDR3 sequences; 10% to 15% are singletons. Sequences were obtained from a population of CD138-negative cells sorted from bone marrow. The genes are TRBV7-9 and TRBJ2-1; the D is unclear. This clonotype was sampled from a donor aged 40 or over with multiple myeloma. The DNA for the CDR3 is TGTGCCAGCAGCTTTACCGACAATGAGCAGTTCTTC. The encoded protein is CASSFTDNEQFF.